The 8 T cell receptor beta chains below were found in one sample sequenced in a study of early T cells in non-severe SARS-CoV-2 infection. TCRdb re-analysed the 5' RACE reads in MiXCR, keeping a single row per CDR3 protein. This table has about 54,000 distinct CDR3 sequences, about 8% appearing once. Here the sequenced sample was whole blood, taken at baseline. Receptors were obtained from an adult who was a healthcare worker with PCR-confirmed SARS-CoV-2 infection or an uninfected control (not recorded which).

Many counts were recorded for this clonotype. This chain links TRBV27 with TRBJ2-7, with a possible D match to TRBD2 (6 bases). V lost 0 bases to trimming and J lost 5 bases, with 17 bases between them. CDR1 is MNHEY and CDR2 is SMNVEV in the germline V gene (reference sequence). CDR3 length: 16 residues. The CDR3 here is CASSLSGDTGVHEQYF. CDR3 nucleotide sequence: TGTGCCAGCAGTTTATCCGGAGACACGGGGGTACACGAGCAGTACTTC.

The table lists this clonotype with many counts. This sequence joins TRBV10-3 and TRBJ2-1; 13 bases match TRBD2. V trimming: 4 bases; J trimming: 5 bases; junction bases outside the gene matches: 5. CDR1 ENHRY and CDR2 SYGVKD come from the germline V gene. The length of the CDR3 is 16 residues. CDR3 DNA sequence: TGTGCCATCAGTGCTGGACTAGCGGGAGCCCACAATGAGCAGTTCTTC. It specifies CAISAGLAGAHNEQFF.

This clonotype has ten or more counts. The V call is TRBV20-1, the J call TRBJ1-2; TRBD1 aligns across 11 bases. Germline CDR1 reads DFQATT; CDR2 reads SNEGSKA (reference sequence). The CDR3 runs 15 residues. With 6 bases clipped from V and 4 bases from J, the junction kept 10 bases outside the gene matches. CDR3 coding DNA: TGCAGTGCCACGAGGGCCGGACAGGGGGCCTATGGCTACACCTTC. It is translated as CSATRAGQGAYGYTF.

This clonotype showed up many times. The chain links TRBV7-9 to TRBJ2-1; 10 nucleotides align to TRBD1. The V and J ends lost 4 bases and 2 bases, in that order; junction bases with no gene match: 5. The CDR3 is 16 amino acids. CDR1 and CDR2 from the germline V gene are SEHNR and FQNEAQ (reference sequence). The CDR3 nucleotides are TGTGCCAGCAGCTCCTCCGGGACAGGGGCCTACAATGAGCAGTTCTTC. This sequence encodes CASSSSGTGAYNEQFF.

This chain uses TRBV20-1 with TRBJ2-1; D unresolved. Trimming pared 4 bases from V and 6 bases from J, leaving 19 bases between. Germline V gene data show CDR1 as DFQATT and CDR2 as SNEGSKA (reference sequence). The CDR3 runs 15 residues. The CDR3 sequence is CSAKPRVYSANEQFF. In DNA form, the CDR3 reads TGCAGTGCTAAACCCCGAGTGTACTCAGCCAATGAGCAGTTCTTC.

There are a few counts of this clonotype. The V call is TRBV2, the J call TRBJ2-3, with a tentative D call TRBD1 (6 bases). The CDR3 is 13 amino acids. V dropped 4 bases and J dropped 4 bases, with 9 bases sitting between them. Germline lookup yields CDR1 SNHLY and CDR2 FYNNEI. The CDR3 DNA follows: TGTGCCAGCAGTGGGACAGAAGCAGATACGCAGTATTTT. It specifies CASSGTEADTQYF.

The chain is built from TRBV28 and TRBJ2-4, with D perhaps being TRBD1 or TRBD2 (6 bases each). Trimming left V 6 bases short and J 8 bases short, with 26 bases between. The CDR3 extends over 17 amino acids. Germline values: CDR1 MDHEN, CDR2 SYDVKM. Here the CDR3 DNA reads TGTGCCAGCAGCCCCGCCCGGGGGCTGGCAAGTTGGGACATTCAGTACTTC. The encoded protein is CASSPARGLASWDIQYF.

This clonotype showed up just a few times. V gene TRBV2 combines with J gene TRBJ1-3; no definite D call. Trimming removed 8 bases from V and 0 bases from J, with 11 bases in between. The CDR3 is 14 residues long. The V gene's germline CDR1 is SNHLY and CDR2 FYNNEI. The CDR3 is CASQDSGSGNTIYF. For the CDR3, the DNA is TGTGCCAGCCAGGACTCAGGCTCTGGAAACACCATATATTTT. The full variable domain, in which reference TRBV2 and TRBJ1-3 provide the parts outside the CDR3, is EPEVTQTPSHQVTQMGQEVILRCVPISNHLYFYWYRQILGQKVEFLVSFYNNEISEKSEIFDDQFSVERPDGSNFTLKIRSTKLEDSAMYFCASQDSGSGNTIYFGEGSWLTVV.